The 27 T cell receptor beta chains reported below all come from one sample, sequenced in a study of T cells after posttransplantation cyclophosphamide. Profiled with immunoSEQ multiplex PCR; TCRdb holds only in-frame clones, not every one. This table has tens of thousands of clones, roughly 92% appearing once. Sequencing was done on a sample of PBMCs. The receptors were gathered from a woman aged 50 to 60 in good health and a related stem cell transplant donor.

The CDR3 sequence: CASSLVPTGGPSNEQFF. The CDR3 DNA reads as TGTGCCAGCAGCTTAGTGCCGACAGGGGGCCCCAGCAATGAGCAGTTCTTC. V usage is TRBV11-2 and J usage is TRBJ2-1; the match to TRBD1 covers 10 bases. The V segment lost 1 base and the J segment 6 bases; nucleotides outside the gene matches: 9. CDR1 is SGHAT, CDR2 FQNNGV, per germline. The CDR3 loop spans 17 amino acids.

The rearrangement links TRBV10-1 to TRBJ2-2; TRBD2 aligns across 7 bases. The V and J ends lost 3 bases and 4 bases, in that order; junction bases with no gene match: 17. CDR1 WNHNN and CDR2 SYGVQD come from the germline V gene (reference sequence). The CDR3 runs to 19 residues. The CDR3 sequence: CASSEARPLRRGSTGELFF. Here the CDR3 DNA reads TGCGCCAGCAGTGAAGCCCGACCCCTGAGGCGGGGGAGCACCGGGGAGCTGTTTTTT.

This chain uses TRBV29-1 with TRBJ2-3, with a tentative D call TRBD2 (5 bases). The CDR3 sequence is 16 residues long. The V end lost 4 bases, the J end lost 0 bases, and 17 bases lay between the germline ends. CDR1 is SQVTM, CDR2 ANQGSEA, per germline. The CDR3 nucleotides are TGCAGCGTTGGGCTAGCAGACGATATTAGCACAGATACGCAGTATTTT. Translated: CSVGLADDISTDTQYF.

This chain's CDR3 is CASSRGYYEQYF. The DNA of the CDR3 is TGTGCCAGCAGCCGCGGGTATTACGAGCAGTACTTC. The chain recombines TRBV11-3 with TRBJ2-7; maybe TRBD2 (5 bases). Deletions cut 5 bases from V and 4 bases from J, with 9 bases between. This CDR3 is 12 amino acids long. Germline CDR1 reads SGHNT; CDR2 reads YENEEA. Variable domain in full (rest from reference TRBV11-3 and TRBJ2-7): EAGVVQSPRYKIIEKKQPVAFWCNPISGHNTLYWYLQNLGQGPELLIRYENEEAVDDSQLPKDRFSAERLKGVDSTLKIQPAELGDSAVYLCASSRGYYEQYFGPGTRLTVT.

This chain connects TRBV7-9 to TRBJ1-5; 9 positions agree with TRBD1. The V gene's germline CDR1 is SEHNR and CDR2 FQNEAQ (reference sequence). This CDR3 is built from 16 residues. V trimming: 5 bases; J trimming: 2 bases; junction bases outside the gene matches: 7. The CDR3: CASSARTGDGNQPQHF. In DNA, the CDR3 is TGTGCCAGCAGCGCCAGGACAGGGGATGGCAATCAGCCCCAGCATTTT. The variable domain in full, completed from reference TRBV7-9 and TRBJ1-5, reads DTGVSQNPRHKITKRGQNVTFRCDPISEHNRLYWYRQTLGQGPEFLTYFQNEAQLEKSRLLSDRFSAERPKGSFSTLEIQRTEQGDSAMYLCASSARTGDGNQPQHFGDGTRLSIL.

The J gene is TRBJ1-6, the V gene TRBV19, with D possibly TRBD1 on 6 matching bases. Germline V gives CDR1 LNHDA, CDR2 SQIVND (reference sequence). CDR3 size: 15 residues. V was cut by 7 bases and J by 7 bases, with 17 bases left in between. In nucleotides, the CDR3 is TGTGCCAGTACGTTCAGGGGAATTAGAAATTCACCCCTCCACTTT. Translation: CASTFRGIRNSPLHF.

This clone has only a few counts. The chain is built from TRBV5-4 and TRBJ1-6; 7 bases line up with TRBD1. The V gene's germline CDR1 is SGHNT and CDR2 YYREEE (reference sequence). This CDR3 comprises 17 residues. V gave up 4 bases and J gave up 1 base; unmatched junction bases: 8. CDR3 DNA: TGTGCCAGCAGCCGAGGCCCACAGGGGTCCTATAATTCACCCCTCCACTTT. Amino acids: CASSRGPQGSYNSPLHF.

The chain is built from TRBV7-3 and TRBJ1-1; TRBD1 matches at 9 bases. V was pared by 0 bases and J by 5 bases, with 7 bases of the junction left unmatched. Looked up from germline, CDR1 is SGHTA and CDR2 is FQGTGA. The CDR3 length is 16 residues. CDR3 sequence (DNA): TGTGCCAGCAGCTTAACGCGGACAGGGGAAGGTACTGAAGCTTTCTTT. It encodes CASSLTRTGEGTEAFF.

The chain links TRBV19 to TRBJ2-3; 13 bases are shared with TRBD2. CDR1 and CDR2 from the germline V gene are LNHDA and SQIVND (reference sequence). V lost 8 bases to trimming and J lost 9 bases; unmatched junction nucleotides: 11. The CDR3 has 15 residues. The CDR3: CASRTSGGPAGTQYF. DNA for the CDR3: TGTGCCAGTCGGACTAGCGGGGGCCCCGCTGGGACGCAGTATTTT.

This clone came up a few times. The chain joins TRBV7-2 to TRBJ1-2; TRBD1 aligns across 7 bases. The CDR3 consists of 16 residues. From germline, CDR1 is SGHTA and CDR2 FQGNSA. J lost 6 bases, V lost 1 base, and 11 bases had no gene match. The CDR3 bases are TGTGCCAGCAGCTTAGTGGCGACACAGGGGTCGGATGGCTACACCTTC. The encoded protein is CASSLVATQGSDGYTF.

The chain is built from TRBV14 and TRBJ1-2, with D unresolved. Germline V lookup: CDR1 SGHDN, CDR2 FVKESK. Trimming stripped 3 bases from V and 5 bases from J, with 13 bases between. The CDR3 extends over 14 amino acids. CDR3 DNA sequence: TGTGCCAGCAGCCAGCAACTAAACCCTTATGGCTACACCTTC. Its protein product is CASSQQLNPYGYTF.

The chain carries TRBV30 and TRBJ2-1; 13 nucleotides match TRBD2. The germline CDR1 and CDR2 sequences are GTSNPN and SVGIG (reference sequence). Germline trimming cut 0 bases from V and 5 bases from J; bases unmatched to any gene: 10. This CDR3 contains 18 residues. The CDR3 DNA sequence: TGTGCCTGGAGTGTACCCAAAGCCGGGACTAGCGGGAACAATGAGCAGTTCTTC. Its translation: CAWSVPKAGTSGNNEQFF.

The chain links TRBV5-1 to TRBJ2-7; TRBD1 matches 9 bases. Germline values: CDR1 SGHRS, CDR2 YFSETQ. This CDR3 spans 15 amino acids. Trimming removed 4 bases from V and 7 bases from J; junction bases left unmatched: 12. CDR3 in DNA: TGCGCCAGCAGCCTTTCCGGGACAGGGTTCAATGAGCAGTACTTC. Amino acids: CASSLSGTGFNEQYF.

Comment on this clone: One junction end does not reproduce the germline sequence, and a read error may be involved. The genes are TRBV5-1 and TRBJ1-4; possibly TRBD1 for D (6 bases). This CDR3 contains 15 residues. Germline V CDR1 and CDR2: SGHRS, YFSETQ. The CDR3 DNA sequence: TGCGCCAGCAGTTTGGGGGACAACAGGCATGAAAAACTGTTTTTT. This sequence encodes CASSLGDNRHEKLFF.

The chain joins TRBV5-1 to TRBJ2-5; the match to TRBD2 covers 7 bases. This CDR3 has 14 residues. The trim removed 1 base at V and 4 bases at J, leaving 4 bases unmatched. Germline CDR1 reads SGHRS; CDR2 reads YFSETQ. CDR3 region: CASSLSLATETQYF. CDR3 bases: TGCGCCAGCAGCTTGTCACTAGCGACAGAGACCCAGTACTTC.

The rearrangement uses TRBV7-6 and TRBJ1-1; D is uncertain. V lost 5 bases to trimming and J lost 3 bases, with 16 bases between them. Germline CDR1 is SGHVS and CDR2 is FNYEAQ. This CDR3 has 15 amino acids. Here the CDR3 reads CASSNSHLLDTEAFF. Written as DNA, the CDR3 is TGTGCCAGCAGCAACAGTCACCTTTTGGACACTGAAGCTTTCTTT.

The chain carries TRBV7-6 and TRBJ1-1, with D possibly TRBD1 on 6 matching bases. V was clipped by 4 bases and J by 5 bases, with 14 bases between them. Germline CDR1 SGHVS, CDR2 FNYEAQ. CDR3 length: 14 amino acids. The CDR3 region is CASSSNREGTEAFF. The CDR3 coding sequence is TGTGCCAGCAGCTCCAACAGGGAGGGAACTGAAGCTTTCTTT.

V usage is TRBV12-5 and J usage is TRBJ2-1; 9 bases are shared with TRBD2. Germline assignment: CDR1 LGHNT and CDR2 FRNRAP. The CDR3 is 18 amino acids. The J segment lost 0 bases and the V segment lost 2 bases, leaving 8 bases of the junction unmatched. The CDR3 DNA reads TGTGCTAGTGGTTTGATAGCGGGAGAAGGGAGCTCCTACAATGAGCAGTTCTTC. Protein sequence: CASGLIAGEGSSYNEQFF.

J is TRBJ2-1 and V is TRBV19; weak D call: TRBD2 (5 bases). Germline V CDR1 and CDR2: LNHDA, SQIVND (reference sequence). This CDR3 has 12 residues. Deletions cut 3 bases from V and 7 bases from J, with 7 bases between. CDR3 sequence: CASSISENEQFF. As DNA, the CDR3 is TGTGCCAGTAGTATTAGCGAGAATGAGCAGTTCTTC.

The rearrangement joins TRBV6-6 to TRBJ1-2; 9 positions agree with TRBD1. The CDR3 has 16 amino acids. V lost 2 bases to trimming and J lost 4 bases; unmatched junction nucleotides: 8. The germline V gene has CDR1 MNHNY and CDR2 SVGAGI (reference sequence). This CDR3 is CASSYKGQGSGYGYTF. In DNA, the CDR3 is TGTGCCAGCAGTTACAAAGGACAGGGGAGCGGCTATGGCTACACCTTC.

V gene TRBV2 combines with J gene TRBJ1-2; D may be TRBD1 (6 bases). CDR1 and CDR2 (germline): SNHLY, FYNNEI. V shed 4 bases and J shed 3 bases, with 24 bases lying between them. This CDR3 has 18 amino acids. The CDR3 DNA sequence: TGTGCCAGCAGTGTCCCAAAAGGGGGAGGGCCACCCTACTATGGCTACACCTTC. Translating it yields CASSVPKGGGPPYYGYTF.

DNA of the CDR3: TGTGCCAGCAGCTTATGGTTCAGGGGGGCGTTGTCGGACACCATATATTTT. Protein sequence: CASSLWFRGALSDTIYF. The V and J genes are TRBV7-8 and TRBJ1-3; 7 bases match TRBD1. The ends lost 2 bases at V and 8 bases at J; junction bases unmatched: 15. The CDR3 loop spans 17 amino acids. In germline, CDR1 is SGHVS, CDR2 FQNEAQ.

V is TRBV2 and J is TRBJ2-1; D not resolved. Trimming cost V 0 bases and J 4 bases, with 13 bases left between them. Germline CDR1 SNHLY, CDR2 FYNNEI. The length of the CDR3 is 16 residues. The CDR3 sequence is CASSEAPGRWYNEQFF. In DNA form, the CDR3 reads TGTGCCAGCAGTGAAGCTCCAGGTCGGTGGTACAATGAGCAGTTCTTC.

The rearrangement joins TRBV9 to TRBJ2-1; 7 bases line up with TRBD1. V was pared by 5 bases and J by 4 bases, with 3 bases of the junction left unmatched. This CDR3 has 13 amino acids. Per the germline V gene, CDR1 is SGDLS and CDR2 is YYNGEE. CDR3 in amino acids: CASSSTGYNEQFF. As DNA, the CDR3 is TGTGCCAGCAGTTCGACAGGGTACAATGAGCAGTTCTTC.

The rearrangement joins TRBV5-1 to TRBJ1-3; D is perhaps TRBD1 (5 bases). Germline V gene sequence: CDR1 SGHRS, CDR2 YFSETQ. The CDR3 extends over 14 amino acids. The V and J ends lost 5 bases and 3 bases respectively, with 12 bases between them. The CDR3: CASSQDKGGNTIYF. The CDR3 coding sequence is TGCGCCAGCAGTCAGGACAAGGGTGGAAACACCATATATTTT.

This rearrangement joins TRBV2 to TRBJ2-3; tentatively, D is TRBD2 (6 bases). Germline CDR1 and CDR2: SNHLY and FYNNEI. V shed 4 bases and J shed 1 base, with 24 bases lying between them. The CDR3 is made up of 19 amino acids. CDR3 residues: CASSGPPTSTRRGTDTQYF. The CDR3 nucleotides read TGTGCCAGCAGTGGCCCCCCCACTAGCACCCGGCGGGGCACAGATACGCAGTATTTT.

The gene calls are TRBV5-4 and TRBJ2-5; possibly TRBD1 for D (7 bases). The V gene's germline CDR1 is SGHNT and CDR2 YYREEE (reference sequence). The V end lost 1 base, the J end lost 4 bases, and 8 bases lay between the germline ends. The length of the CDR3 is 13 residues. CDR3 region: CASSLQGGETQYF. In nucleotides, the CDR3 is TGTGCCAGCAGCTTGCAGGGGGGAGAGACCCAGTACTTC.